This entry is about one T cell receptor beta chain. Its antigen remains unknown. This specimen comes from a study of T-cell memory formation after mild COVID-19. Findings of the study overall: Clones which contracted sat mainly in CM and EM if CD4+, and in EMRA if CD8+. What remained unconfirmed was the SARS-CoV-2 specificity of second-wave clones peaking on day 37.

Germline lookup yields CDR1 MNHEY and CDR2 SVGEGT. V shed 6 bases, J shed 7 bases, and the junction held 10 bases outside the gene matches. The CDR3 has 14 residues. TCRdb recomputed calls from the 5' RACE reads with MiXCR, one row per CDR3 protein. The sample has about 45,000 distinct CDR3 sequences, more than 7% seen once. Sequencing used PBMCs or a T cell subset sorted from them (not recorded which). The origin of this receptor is a man aged 18 to 29 who had mild COVID-19 (a few samples of this study predate the infection). Cell type and time point are not known. The chain recombines TRBV6-2 or TRBV6-3 with TRBJ2-7; 9 nucleotides match TRBD2. The CDR3 is CASSPLAGKMEQYF. CDR3 bases: TGTGCCAGCAGCCCGCTAGCGGGGAAAATGGAGCAGTACTTC.